One and the same sample provided the 27 T cell receptor beta chains below, sequenced in a study of CD8+ T cells in alopecia areata. The treatment was: oral pan-JAK inhibitor, 5-10 mg twice daily. The sequencing template was cDNA reverse transcribed from extracted RNA. The method was immunoSEQ multiplex PCR; TCRdb's version includes in-frame clones alone and lacks a portion of them. The sample holds approximately 140,000 clones, 80% to 90% seen once. This sample comprised CD8+ T cells sorted from blood, obtained at week 4, from a patient treated with tofacitinib. These receptors were taken from a human donor with alopecia areata.

The genes are TRBV13 and TRBJ2-5; 9 bases are shared with TRBD2. The V gene's germline CDR1 is PRHDT and CDR2 FYEKMQ (reference sequence). This CDR3 is built from 16 residues. Germline trimming cut 4 bases from V and 2 bases from J; bases unmatched to any gene: 8. As DNA, the CDR3 is TGTGCCAGCAGCTCCATAGCGGGGGAGATACAAGAGACCCAGTACTTC. This gives the protein CASSSIAGEIQETQYF.

In this sample, this clone turned up a few times. The rearrangement links TRBV7-8 to TRBJ2-7, with a tentative D call TRBD2 (5 bases). The V end lost 4 bases, the J end lost 2 bases, and 21 bases lay between the germline ends. This CDR3 is 17 amino acids long. In germline, CDR1 is SGHVS, CDR2 FQNEAQ. The chain's CDR3 is CASSSGYRRSGTYEQYF. The CDR3 nucleotides are TGTGCCAGCAGCTCTGGGTACCGGCGTTCGGGGACCTACGAGCAGTACTTC.

The J gene is TRBJ2-5, the V gene TRBV6-6; no clear D. Trimming left V 4 bases short and J 1 base short, with 10 bases between. The germline V gene has CDR1 MNHNY and CDR2 SVGAGI (reference sequence). The CDR3 spans 14 residues. The CDR3 region has the DNA TGTGCCAGCAGTTCCGGACGGGCCCAAGAGACCCAGTACTTC. Protein sequence: CASSSGRAQETQYF.

This sequence joins TRBV11-2 and TRBJ2-5; D remains unclear. The CDR3 contains 14 residues. The V and J ends lost 4 bases and 5 bases respectively, with 14 bases between them. The germline V gene encodes CDR1 SGHAT and CDR2 FQNNGV. In DNA, the CDR3 is TGTGCCAGCAGCTCCCGAGGAGAAAGCGAGACCCAGTACTTC. It specifies CASSSRGESETQYF. The complete variable domain, with remaining parts taken from reference TRBV11-2 and TRBJ2-5, reads EAGVAQSPRYKIIEKRQSVAFWCNPISGHATLYWYQQILGQGPKLLIQFQNNGVVDDSQLPKDRFSAERLKGVDSTLKIQPAKLEDSAVYLCASSSRGESETQYFGPGTRLLVL.

This rearrangement joins TRBV4-3 to TRBJ2-6, with D possibly being TRBD2 (6 bases). The CDR3 totals 15 residues. Between the trimmed V and J ends, which lost 3 bases and 4 bases, there was a span of 10 bases. Germline V CDR1 and CDR2: LGHNA, YSLEER. Here the CDR3 DNA reads TGCGCCAGCAGCCAGGGACTCTCCGGGGCCAACGTCCTGACTTTC. This encodes CASSQGLSGANVLTF.

The CDR3 coding sequence is TGTGCCAGCAGCTTATGGGGCTACAATGAGCAGTTCTTC. Amino acid sequence: CASSLWGYNEQFF. V usage is TRBV7-8 and J usage is TRBJ2-1; no reliable D call. The CDR3 consists of 13 residues. Germline-derived CDR1 and CDR2 are SGHVS and FQNEAQ. Trimming shortened V by 2 bases and J by 3 bases, and 5 bases separated the two germline ends. Using reference TRBV7-8 and TRBJ2-1 for the parts outside the CDR3, the full variable domain is GAGVSQSPRYKVAKRGQDVALRCDPISGHVSLFWYQQALGQGPEFLTYFQNEAQLDKSGLPSDRFFAERPEGSVSTLKIQRTQQEDSAVYLCASSLWGYNEQFFGPGTRLTVL.

The chain couples TRBV7-9 to TRBJ1-2; maybe TRBD1 (5 bases). V was pared by 5 bases and J by 3 bases, with 13 bases between. This CDR3 is 14 amino acids long. The V gene's germline CDR1 is SEHNR and CDR2 FQNEAQ (reference sequence). In DNA form, the CDR3 reads TGTGCCAGCAGCGCCGGGACGGGATACTATGGCTACACCTTC. Translated: CASSAGTGYYGYTF.

This clone was found once. The chain couples TRBV5-4 to TRBJ2-7, with TRBD2 matching 7 bases. From germline, CDR1 is SGHNT and CDR2 YYREEE (reference sequence). J lost 5 bases, V lost 4 bases, and 9 bases had no gene match. The CDR3 covers 14 residues. This chain's CDR3 is CASSPVERGDEQYF. CDR3 sequence (DNA): TGTGCCAGCAGCCCCGTGGAGCGGGGAGACGAGCAGTACTTC. Drawing the rest from reference TRBV5-4 and TRBJ2-7, the complete variable domain is ETGVTQSPTHLIKTRGQQVTLRCSSQSGHNTVSWYQQALGQGPQFIFQYYREEENGRGNFPPRFSGLQFPNYSSELNVNALELDDSALYLCASSPVERGDEQYFGPGTRLTVT.

Only a few counts were recorded for this clone. The chain is built from TRBV5-1 and TRBJ2-1, with D maybe TRBD2 (7 bases). V dropped 4 bases and J dropped 4 bases, with 21 bases sitting between them. The CDR3 totals 17 residues. Germline values: CDR1 SGHRS, CDR2 YFSETQ. The CDR3 loop is CASSLALAGAAYNEQFF. The CDR3 bases are TGCGCCAGCAGCCTGGCCCTCGCGGGGGCGGCGTACAATGAGCAGTTCTTC.

The chain combines TRBV19 with TRBJ2-7; the D gene could be TRBD1 or TRBD2 (5 bases each). The CDR3 runs 15 residues. Germline V lookup: CDR1 LNHDA, CDR2 SQIVND (reference sequence). V shed 3 bases and J shed 3 bases, with 15 bases lying between them. The CDR3 sequence: CASSIGQGEVYEQYF. CDR3 bases: TGTGCCAGTAGTATTGGGCAGGGAGAAGTCTACGAGCAGTACTTC.

This chain joins TRBV10-3 and TRBJ1-1; TRBD1 is a possible D gene (6 bases). Germline V lookup: CDR1 ENHRY, CDR2 SYGVKD. The CDR3 has 16 residues. Trimming left V 11 bases short and J 4 bases short, with 26 bases between. The CDR3 coding sequence is TGTGCCTCCCTTGATCGACAGGTTCCTTTAGGCACTGAAGCTTTCTTT. This gives the protein CASLDRQVPLGTEAFF.

This rearrangement joins TRBV7-9 to TRBJ2-3; 9 bases match TRBD1. Germline V gives CDR1 SEHNR, CDR2 FQNEAQ (reference sequence). The junction had 18 bases not matched to a gene; V was cut back by 6 bases and J by 2 bases. CDR3 size: 19 residues. The CDR3 bases are TGTGCCAGCAGTTTTCCAGAGGGAGCGGGACAGGGTCTCACAGATACGCAGTATTTT. Its protein product is CASSFPEGAGQGLTDTQYF.

This clone occurred once. This sequence joins TRBV7-6 and TRBJ2-7, with D unresolved. This CDR3 is 15 amino acids long. Germline CDR1 and CDR2: SGHVS and FNYEAQ. The ends were cut back, 1 base at V and 4 bases at J, with 14 bases in the middle. The CDR3 is CASSLGGWAGYEQYF. The CDR3, as DNA: TGTGCCAGCAGCTTAGGTGGTTGGGCCGGTTACGAGCAGTACTTC.

V usage is TRBV27 and J usage is TRBJ2-7; 12 nucleotides line up with TRBD2. CDR1 and CDR2 from the germline V gene are MNHEY and SMNVEV (reference sequence). With V trimmed by 2 bases and J by 1 base, 0 bases remained unmatched. The CDR3 covers 15 residues. The CDR3 loop is CASSLGLAGSYEQYF. Written as DNA, the CDR3 is TGTGCCAGCAGTTTAGGACTAGCGGGGTCCTACGAGCAGTACTTC.

This rearrangement joins TRBV7-9 to TRBJ2-7; D uncertain. This CDR3 contains 13 residues. V was cut by 6 bases and J by 3 bases, with 12 bases left in between. CDR1 is SEHNR, CDR2 FQNEAQ, per germline (reference sequence). DNA of the CDR3: TGTGCCAGCAGATCAGACAAGTACTACGAGCAGTACTTC. Translation: CASRSDKYYEQYF.

The rearrangement links TRBV7-9 to TRBJ2-1; D might be TRBD1 or TRBD2, each matching 5 bases. Trimming took 1 base from V and 7 from J, leaving 11 bases between them. This CDR3 is 14 amino acids long. CDR1 SEHNR and CDR2 FQNEAQ come from the germline V gene (reference sequence). This chain's CDR3 is CASSLDTGANEQFF. In DNA, the CDR3 is TGTGCCAGCAGCTTAGACACCGGGGCGAATGAGCAGTTCTTC.

This sequence joins TRBV6-5 and TRBJ2-7, with D uncertain. Germline CDR1 is MNHEY and CDR2 is SVGAGI. The V and J ends lost 2 bases and 5 bases respectively, with 10 bases between them. The CDR3 contains 13 residues. CDR3 loop: CASSYVGRDEQYF. Here the CDR3 DNA reads TGTGCCAGCAGTTACGTGGGAAGGGACGAGCAGTACTTC.

The V and J genes are TRBV5-5 and TRBJ1-2, with D uncertain. Germline CDR1 reads SGHKS; CDR2 reads YYEKEE (reference sequence). V was clipped by 2 bases and J by 4 bases, with 15 bases between them. The CDR3 runs 15 residues. In DNA, the CDR3 is TGTGCCAGCAGCTTTGAGACCGGGCCTCTCTATGGCTACACCTTC. Translating it yields CASSFETGPLYGYTF.

The chain employs TRBV7-9 and TRBJ1-1; D may be TRBD1 (6 bases). The CDR3 loop spans 15 amino acids. Germline values: CDR1 SEHNR, CDR2 FQNEAQ (reference sequence). The V end was cut by 1 base, the J end by 5 bases, with 14 bases between. CDR3 bases: TGTGCCAGCAGCTTAGATCAGGGGAGTAGGACTGAAGCTTTCTTT. This translates into CASSLDQGSRTEAFF.

The gene calls are TRBV29-1 and TRBJ2-5; TRBD1 agrees at 10 bases. The J call may be in error: the DNA end matches TRBJ2-7 better. Germline CDR1 SQVTM, CDR2 ANQGSEA. The CDR3 is 14 residues long. The CDR3: CSVALRTGGYEQYF. CDR3 DNA: TGCAGCGTTGCTCTAAGGACAGGGGGCTACGAGCAGTACTTC.

This clone was picked up one time. The rearrangement uses TRBV5-4 and TRBJ2-1; the D gene is possibly TRBD2 (6 bases). This CDR3 spans 15 amino acids. V was trimmed by 1 base and J by 7 bases, leaving 15 bases between them. Germline loops: CDR1 SGHNT, CDR2 YYREEE (reference sequence). In DNA form, the CDR3 reads TGTGCCAGCAGCTTGTCGACTAGTTTAGAGAATGAGCAGTTCTTC. It yields the protein CASSLSTSLENEQFF.

This clone was detected only a few times. This chain links TRBV29-1 with TRBJ2-3; D is perhaps TRBD2 (6 bases). CDR3 length: 14 residues. Germline V CDR1 and CDR2: SQVTM, ANQGSEA. V shed 6 bases and J shed 0 bases, with 13 bases lying between them. In nucleotides, the CDR3 is TGCAGCGTGCCCGGGAGTTCTAGCACAGATACGCAGTATTTT. As protein: CSVPGSSSTDTQYF.

The gene calls are TRBV6-5 and TRBJ1-2; 8 bases match TRBD1. V was pared by 4 bases and J by 5 bases, with 6 bases of the junction left unmatched. The CDR3 has 14 residues. The germline gives CDR1 MNHEY, CDR2 SVGAGI. The CDR3, as DNA: TGTGCCAGCAGTTTCCAGGGGGCTGGATATGGCTACACCTTC. This codes for CASSFQGAGYGYTF.

The chain carries TRBV4-1 and TRBJ2-5; D is perhaps TRBD2 (7 bases). Trimming cost V 4 bases and J 1 base, with 16 bases left between them. The CDR3 has 16 residues. Per germline, CDR1 MGHRA and CDR2 YSYEKL. CDR3 nucleotide sequence: TGCGCCAGCAGCCCCATAAGGGGGGGTCTCCAAGAGACCCAGTACTTC. The encoded protein is CASSPIRGGLQETQYF.

The J gene is TRBJ2-5, the V gene TRBV7-9, with a tentative D call TRBD1 (5 bases). This CDR3 has 14 amino acids. Trimming removed 5 bases at V and 5 bases at J, with 15 bases between. Germline V gene lookup returns CDR1 SEHNR and CDR2 FQNEAQ (reference sequence). The CDR3 protein is CASSIQDYGETQYF. The CDR3 DNA reads as TGTGCCAGCAGCATACAGGATTACGGGGAGACCCAGTACTTC.

This chain uses TRBV11-2 with TRBJ2-1; 7 positions match TRBD2. The CDR3 length is 14 residues. Germline V gene data show CDR1 as SGHAT and CDR2 as FQNNGV. V dropped 3 bases and J dropped 2; count of bases not matched to a gene: 1. Here the CDR3 reads CASSFAGAYNEQFF. CDR3 DNA: TGTGCCAGCAGCTTTGCGGGGGCCTACAATGAGCAGTTCTTC. Full variable domain (missing parts from reference TRBV11-2 and TRBJ2-1): EAGVAQSPRYKIIEKRQSVAFWCNPISGHATLYWYQQILGQGPKLLIQFQNNGVVDDSQLPKDRFSAERLKGVDSTLKIQPAKLEDSAVYLCASSFAGAYNEQFFGPGTRLTVL.

This clone has more than one count but fewer than ten. The rearrangement links TRBV5-6 to TRBJ2-1; 7 positions agree with TRBD2. Germline CDR1 and CDR2: SGHDT and YYEEEE. This CDR3 contains 16 residues. After removal of 1 base from V and 6 bases from J, the junction contained 10 bases not matched to a gene. The CDR3 is CASSLPAGRLGNEQFF. The CDR3 DNA sequence: TGTGCCAGCAGCTTGCCAGCGGGGCGCCTGGGCAATGAGCAGTTCTTC.